A single sample is the source of the 16 T cell receptor beta chains below, sequenced in a study of blood T cells in healthy people across ages. The second PCR ran about 6 to 11 cycles with a sample-barcoded 5' primer and J-beta primers. From the 5' RACE reads, TCRdb called clonotypes with MiXCR, one entry per CDR3 protein. The table lists fewer than 700,000 distinct CDR3 sequences, around half of them singletons. The sequencing input was blood. The receptors derive from a man older than 75 in good health.

In its sample, this clonotype was seen once. J is TRBJ1-5 and V is TRBV24-1; D perhaps matches TRBD1 (5 bases). The CDR3 is 12 residues long. Germline values: CDR1 KGHDR, CDR2 SFDVKD. V was clipped by 3 bases and J by 9 bases, with 8 bases between them. The CDR3 sequence is CATSDPQGPQHF. Here the CDR3 DNA reads TGTGCCACCAGTGATCCCCAGGGGCCCCAGCATTTT.

There are many counts of this clonotype. V and J are TRBV6-5 and TRBJ1-2; 8 bases are shared with TRBD1. V shed 4 bases and J 9 bases; nucleotides not matched to a gene: 7. Per the germline V gene, CDR1 is MNHEY and CDR2 is SVGAGI. The CDR3 spans 13 residues. The CDR3 coding sequence is TGTGCCAGCAGTTCGGACAGGGATTTGCGCTACACCTTC. Translated, it gives CASSSDRDLRYTF.

The chain uses TRBV27 and TRBJ2-4; perhaps D is TRBD1 or TRBD2 (5 bases each). V was cut by 7 bases and J by 0 bases, with 16 bases left in between. The CDR3 extends over 16 amino acids. CDR1 MNHEY and CDR2 SMNVEV come from the germline V gene (reference sequence). The CDR3 here is CASKGTTNLAKNIQYF. The DNA for the CDR3 is TGTGCCAGCAAGGGGACGACAAATCTAGCCAAAAACATTCAGTACTTC.

CDR3 DNA sequence: TGTGCCAGCAGCCAAGAGGAGGGGGCGGGATCCTACGAGCAGTACTTC. Translated, it gives CASSQEEGAGSYEQYF. The rearrangement links TRBV4-2 to TRBJ2-7; D possibly corresponds to TRBD1 (7 bases). Between the trimmed V and J ends, which lost 0 bases and 1 base, there was a span of 13 bases. This CDR3 region has 16 residues. Germline V CDR1 and CDR2: LGHNA, YNFKEQ.

This clonotype was counted a single time. The chain carries TRBV7-2 and TRBJ1-1; TRBD1 matches 7 bases. This CDR3 is 13 amino acids long. Germline CDR1 reads SGHTA; CDR2 reads FQGNSA. Losses at the gene ends were 5 bases for V and 4 bases for J; bases not matched to a gene: 4. CDR3 residues: CASSPRTGTEAFF. CDR3 in DNA: TGTGCCAGCAGCCCAAGGACAGGCACTGAAGCTTTCTTT.

This clonotype was observed a few times. The gene calls are TRBV7-8 and TRBJ1-5, with D perhaps matching TRBD1 (5 bases). V was shortened by 4 bases and J by 0 bases, with 13 bases between the two germline ends. The CDR3 runs to 16 residues. The germline V gene encodes CDR1 SGHVS and CDR2 FQNEAQ. This CDR3 is CASSSRQSNSNQPQHF. CDR3 DNA sequence: TGTGCCAGCAGCTCGCGACAGAGCAATAGCAATCAGCCCCAGCATTTT.

Regarding this clonotype: A read error may explain this, as a much larger clone is one base away. The chain is built from TRBV2 and TRBJ2-3, with TRBD2 matching 8 bases. This CDR3 has 15 amino acids. Germline loops: CDR1 SNHLY, CDR2 FYNNEI. V shed 3 bases and J 5 bases; nucleotides not matched to a gene: 7. The CDR3 here is CASSDLGGTRDTQYF. CDR3 DNA: TGTGCCAGCAGTGATTTGGGAGGGACTAGAGATACGCAGTATTTT.

This clonotype has just a few counts. The chain uses TRBV27 and TRBJ2-1; the match to TRBD1 covers 7 bases. The CDR3 is made up of 12 amino acids. CDR1 and CDR2 (germline): MNHEY, SMNVEV (reference sequence). After removal of 6 bases from V and 10 bases from J, the junction contained 6 bases not matched to a gene. The CDR3 sequence: CASSPGGWEQFF. CDR3 DNA: TGTGCCAGCAGCCCAGGGGGTTGGGAGCAGTTCTTC.

This clonotype came up a few times. The chain is built from TRBV4-3 and TRBJ1-5; TRBD1 is a possible D gene (6 bases). V dropped 1 base and J dropped 5 bases, with 6 bases sitting between them. Germline CDR1 is LGHNA and CDR2 is YSLEER. The CDR3 is 13 amino acids. DNA for the CDR3: TGCGCCAGCAGCCAAGGGACAGATCAGCCCCAGCATTTT. Translation gives CASSQGTDQPQHF.

This clonotype was observed a few times. V and J are TRBV29-1 and TRBJ2-7, with D possibly being TRBD1 or TRBD2 (5 bases each). Germline assignment: CDR1 SQVTM and CDR2 ANQGSEA. The CDR3 contains 14 residues. The ends were cut back, 0 bases at V and 0 bases at J, with 9 bases in the middle. The CDR3 nucleotides read TGCAGCGTTGAAGATCGGGGCAGCTCCTACGAGCAGTACTTC. As protein: CSVEDRGSSYEQYF.

This rearrangement joins TRBV5-1 to TRBJ2-7; D is unclear. Germline V CDR1 and CDR2: SGHRS, YFSETQ. The CDR3 length is 13 residues. V was cut by 4 bases and J by 3 bases, with 11 bases left in between. DNA of the CDR3: TGCGCCAGCAGCCCGGAGTGGGGCTACGAGCAGTACTTC. It encodes CASSPEWGYEQYF. Looking up the rest from reference TRBV5-1 and TRBJ2-7 gives the full variable domain: KAGVTQTPRYLIKTRGQQVTLSCSPISGHRSVSWYQQTPGQGLQFLFEYFSETQRNKGNFPGRFSGRQFSNSRSEMNVSTLELGDSALYLCASSPEWGYEQYFGPGTRLTVT.

This clonotype was seen more than once but under ten times. The chain couples TRBV9 to TRBJ2-3; 7 bases match TRBD1. The trim removed 4 bases at V and 6 bases at J, leaving 8 bases unmatched. The CDR3 totals 14 residues. Germline V gene lookup returns CDR1 SGDLS and CDR2 YYNGEE. This CDR3 is CASSPGTVGDTQYF. Written as DNA, the CDR3 is TGTGCCAGCAGCCCAGGGACAGTTGGGGATACGCAGTATTTT.

This clonotype has only one observation. The rearrangement uses TRBV3-1 and TRBJ1-1, with a weak D call TRBD1 (6 bases). Germline V CDR1 and CDR2: LGHDT, YNNKEL (reference sequence). With 2 bases removed from V and 1 base from J, the gap between germline ends came to 17 bases. The CDR3 is 17 residues long. CDR3 region: CASSQRLAGGSNTEAFF. In DNA form, the CDR3 reads TGTGCCAGCAGCCAACGCCTAGCGGGGGGCTCGAACACTGAAGCTTTCTTT.

This sequence joins TRBV7-2 and TRBJ2-1, with no clear D. Looked up from germline, CDR1 is SGHTA and CDR2 is FQGNSA. The CDR3 sequence is 15 residues long. V dropped 5 bases and J dropped 0 bases, with 11 bases sitting between them. The CDR3 spells CASSKGAGSYNEQFF. The CDR3 DNA is TGTGCCAGCAGCAAAGGAGCCGGCTCCTACAATGAGCAGTTCTTC.

V and J are TRBV7-9 and TRBJ1-2; no clear D. The germline V gene has CDR1 SEHNR and CDR2 FQNEAQ (reference sequence). The CDR3 sequence is 13 residues long. V gave up 6 bases and J gave up 3 bases, with 11 bases separating them. CDR3 loop: CASRFGEDYGYTF. The CDR3 region has the DNA TGTGCCAGCAGATTTGGGGAGGACTATGGCTACACCTTC.

This clonotype was found a few times. The chain joins TRBV27 to TRBJ2-1, with 11 bases matching TRBD2. Germline values: CDR1 MNHEY, CDR2 SMNVEV (reference sequence). This CDR3 comprises 18 residues. The trim removed 5 bases at V and 10 bases at J, leaving 19 bases unmatched. CDR3 amino acids: CASSPPLLAGGPIGEQFF. CDR3 DNA: TGTGCCAGCAGTCCTCCCCTCTTAGCGGGAGGGCCCATAGGCGAGCAGTTCTTC.